The T cell receptor (beta chain) described here comes from a study of response to subunit inactivated influenza vaccine. Points from the study as a whole: With each seasonal influenza vaccination, the authors suggested, few new T cells are recruited.

This clonotype was observed a few times. Its specificity is unknown. Via MiXCR, TCRdb re-called the RT-PCR reads, giving one row per CDR3 protein. Counted here are more than 450,000 distinct CDR3 sequences, 10% to 15% occurring once; the ten biggest clones make up 9.5% to 13%. The ends were cut back, 1 base at V and 5 bases at J, with 9 bases in the middle. The CDR3 extends over 14 amino acids. Per germline, CDR1 SGHRS and CDR2 YFSETQ. This sequence joins TRBV5-1 and TRBJ1-4; no clear D. The sample consisted of PBMCs from blood, taken on the day of vaccination. This receptor was taken from a man in his forties or fifties who received an inactivated influenza vaccine. CDR3 sequence reads: CASSLTPRNEKLFF. The CDR3 bases are TGCGCCAGCAGCTTGACCCCCCGGAATGAAAAACTGTTTTTT. Using reference TRBV5-1 and TRBJ1-4 for the parts outside the CDR3, the full variable domain is KAGVTQTPRYLIKTRGQQVTLSCSPISGHRSVSWYQQTPGQGLQFLFEYFSETQRNKGNFPGRFSGRQFSNSRSEMNVSTLELGDSALYLCASSLTPRNEKLFFGSGTQLSVL.